The source of this TCR beta chain is a study of CD8+ T cells in alopecia areata. Study summary: The duration of tofacitinib was 6 to 18 months, with 6 months off drug afterward.

Germline V lookup: CDR1 SEHNR, CDR2 FQNEAQ (reference sequence). CDR3 length: 16 amino acids. The V segment lost 0 bases and the J segment 2 bases; nucleotides outside the gene matches: 4. Findings and caveats of the study: Clarity of TCR sharing across patients fell short of that in mice, possibly HLA-related.

Isolated RNA was reverse transcribed into cDNA used as the sequencing template. Profiling relied on immunoSEQ multiplex PCR, and the TCRdb table lists in-frame clones only, not all of them. Among more than 95,000 clones, approximately 42% were seen once, and the ten largest hold approximately 1.5%. A word on this clone: Its antigen is unknown.

Punch biopsies of lesional scalp, plus peripheral blood, were taken from alopecia areata patients. PBMCs served as the source from which CD4+ and CD8+ T cells were sorted. V and J are TRBV7-9 and TRBJ2-5, with 9 positions matching TRBD1. This TCR was recovered from a human donor with alopecia areata. Material: CD4+ T cells sorted from blood. Here the CDR3 DNA reads TGTGCCAGCAGCTTAGCGGAGACAGGGGGACAAGAGACCCAGTACTTC. Its protein product is CASSLAETGGQETQYF. Filled out from reference TRBV7-9 and TRBJ2-5, the complete variable domain reads DTGVSQNPRHKITKRGQNVTFRCDPISEHNRLYWYRQTLGQGPEFLTYFQNEAQLEKSRLLSDRFSAERPKGSFSTLEIQRTEQGDSAMYLCASSLAETGGQETQYFGPGTRLLVL.